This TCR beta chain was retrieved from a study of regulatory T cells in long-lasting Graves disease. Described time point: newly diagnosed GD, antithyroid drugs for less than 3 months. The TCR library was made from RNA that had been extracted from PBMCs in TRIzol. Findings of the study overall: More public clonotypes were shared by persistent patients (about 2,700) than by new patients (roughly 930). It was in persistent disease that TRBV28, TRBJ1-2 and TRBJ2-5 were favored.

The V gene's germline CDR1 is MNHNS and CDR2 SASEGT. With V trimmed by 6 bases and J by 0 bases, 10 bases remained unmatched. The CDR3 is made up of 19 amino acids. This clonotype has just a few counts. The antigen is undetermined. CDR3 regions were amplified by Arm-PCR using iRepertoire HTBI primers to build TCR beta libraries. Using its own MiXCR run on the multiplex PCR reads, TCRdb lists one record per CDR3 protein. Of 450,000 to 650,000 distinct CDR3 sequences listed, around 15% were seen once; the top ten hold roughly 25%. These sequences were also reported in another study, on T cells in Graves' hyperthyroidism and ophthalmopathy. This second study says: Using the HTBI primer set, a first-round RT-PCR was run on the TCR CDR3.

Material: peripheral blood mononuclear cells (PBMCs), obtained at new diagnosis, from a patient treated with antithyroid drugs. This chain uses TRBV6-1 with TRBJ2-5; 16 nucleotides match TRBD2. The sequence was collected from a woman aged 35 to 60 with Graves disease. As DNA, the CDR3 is TGTGCCAGCAGCCTGGGACTAGCGGGGGGGAGGGCGTACCAAGAGACCCAGTACTTC. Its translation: CASSLGLAGGRAYQETQYF.